This T cell receptor (beta chain) was documented in a study of blood T cell repertoires in COVID-19. Study-wide background: From the United States, Italy and Spain came samples of acute and convalescent COVID-19. PBMCs, B-cell-depleted T cells, or T cells were the source of the cDNA or gDNA that made up the material.

V gave up 0 bases and J gave up 7 bases; unmatched junction bases: 1. Germline-derived CDR1 and CDR2 are KGHDR and SFDVKD. This CDR3 is 13 amino acids long. Libraries were prepared by immunoSEQ multiplex PCR; TCRdb keeps only in-frame clonotypes and omits some of them. Among 330,000 or so clones listed, roughly 89% were seen once. This TCR was sampled from a man aged 25-45 years with COVID-19, enrolled during active disease. The source material was peripheral blood. The V call is TRBV24-1, the J call TRBJ1-1, with 7 bases identical to TRBD1. The CDR3 region is CATSDLRQGEAFF. In DNA form, the CDR3 reads TGTGCCACCAGTGATTTGCGACAGGGTGAAGCTTTCTTT.